This T cell receptor beta chain was recovered during a study of T-cell memory formation after mild COVID-19. Points from the study as a whole: Second-wave clones reaching peak frequency on day 37 lacked confirmed SARS-CoV-2 specificity.

This CDR3 has 16 amino acids. The V segment lost 4 bases and the J segment 0 bases; nucleotides outside the gene matches: 5. Germline loops: CDR1 SGHRS, CDR2 YFSETQ. With constant-segment primers, 5'RACE yielded cDNA libraries of TCR alpha and TCR beta that carried sample barcodes and UMIs. Using its own MiXCR run on the 5' RACE reads, TCRdb lists one record per CDR3 protein. This sample has 280,000 or so distinct CDR3 sequences, with under 20% found just once. Regarding this clonotype: Its antigen is unidentified.

The sequence was obtained from a man in his late teens or twenties who had mild COVID-19 (a few samples of this study predate the infection). Cell type and time point are not known. Sequenced input: PBMCs or a T cell subset sorted from them (not recorded which). The chain combines TRBV5-1 with TRBJ2-3, with 10 bases identical to TRBD2. CDR3 sequence reads: CASSPGLAVSTDTQYF. CDR3 coding DNA: TGCGCCAGCAGCCCAGGACTAGCGGTTAGCACAGATACGCAGTATTTT.